This passage covers 4 T cell receptor beta chains from one sample sequenced in a study of shared clonotypes between healthy human individuals. Some clones are missing from TCRdb's copy, which holds only in-frame ones; the method was immunoSEQ multiplex PCR. The sample yields some 1.5 million clones, 96% seen once. Specimen: naive CD4+ T cells sorted from blood. Subset denoted: CD45RA+ positively selected. The receptors here all came from a man aged 30 to 39 in good health.

The V call is TRBV18, the J call TRBJ2-5, with 10 bases that match TRBD2. V dropped 1 base and J dropped 4; count of bases not matched to a gene: 6. The CDR3 length is 16 residues. Germline loops: CDR1 KGHSH, CDR2 LQKENI. CDR3 sequence reads: CASSPLTSGMGETQYF. The DNA for the CDR3 is TGTGCCAGCTCACCACTTACTAGCGGGATGGGAGAGACCCAGTACTTC.

The CDR3 DNA sequence: TGTGCCAGCACCCTCGTGACTAGCGGGAGTGGGGATACGCAGTATTTT. This encodes CASTLVTSGSGDTQYF. The chain combines TRBV2 with TRBJ2-3; 12 nucleotides agree with TRBD2. The CDR3 runs to 16 residues. V lost 7 bases, J lost 6 bases, and 11 bases stayed unmatched. Germline V gives CDR1 SNHLY, CDR2 FYNNEI.

To note about this clone: Additional DNA sequences in this sample encode the identical CDR3. J is TRBJ2-2 and V is TRBV5-1; TRBD2 might be the D (6 bases). The length of the CDR3 is 15 residues. V shed 2 bases and J shed 2 bases, with 10 bases lying between them. Germline loops: CDR1 SGHRS, CDR2 YFSETQ. CDR3 region: CASSLNSGNTGELFF. In nucleotides, the CDR3 is TGCGCCAGCAGCTTAAATAGCGGTAACACCGGGGAGCTGTTTTTT.

The chain has TRBV7-9 and TRBJ2-7, with TRBD2 matching over 7 bases. Unmatched junction bases numbered 12, after V lost 5 bases and J lost 5 bases. This CDR3 spans 15 amino acids. CDR1 is SEHNR and CDR2 is FQNEAQ in the germline V gene (reference sequence). CDR3 in DNA: TGTGCCAGCAGCCCCCATCGGGGGGAGAGAAACGAGCAGTACTTC. Residues: CASSPHRGERNEQYF.